Presented here are 5 T cell receptor beta chains from one specimen sequenced in a study of beta chain features in type 1 diabetes. Study-wide points: Among patients with Type 1 diabetes, TCRB CDR3s were moderately but significantly shorter in every one of the four CD4+ subsets.

Antigens for these TCRs are unknown. The sequenced template was cDNA made from the entire isolated RNA. Clones were read by immunoSEQ multiplex PCR, and TCRdb kept only the in-frame ones, dropping some. Of 300,000 or so clones listed, approximately 13% are singletons. Material for sequencing was naive CD4+ T cells from blood. The receptor source for this set is a woman between 18 and 29 years old with type 1 diabetes.

The chain combines TRBV2 with TRBJ1-1, with 8 bases lining up with TRBD1. The trim removed 7 bases at V and 8 bases at J, leaving 6 bases unmatched. CDR3 length: 12 residues. Germline V lookup: CDR1 SNHLY, CDR2 FYNNEI. The CDR3 is CASNPDRAEAFF. CDR3 sequence (DNA): TGTGCCAGCAATCCGGACAGGGCGGAAGCTTTCTTT. Looking up the rest from reference TRBV2 and TRBJ1-1 gives the full variable domain: EPEVTQTPSHQVTQMGQEVILRCVPISNHLYFYWYRQILGQKVEFLVSFYNNEISEKSEIFDDQFSVERPDGSNFTLKIRSTKLEDSAMYFCASNPDRAEAFFGQGTRLTVV.

This chain connects TRBV4-2 to TRBJ2-2; the match to TRBD2 covers 10 bases. V dropped 2 bases and J dropped 7; count of bases not matched to a gene: 7. This CDR3 is 16 amino acids long. The germline CDR1 and CDR2 sequences are LGHNA and YNFKEQ. The CDR3 spells CASSQLAGASDGELFF. The CDR3 coding sequence is TGTGCCAGCAGCCAACTAGCGGGAGCGAGTGACGGGGAGCTGTTTTTT.

The rearrangement joins TRBV7-9 to TRBJ1-5; no reliable D call. V lost 1 base and J 3 bases, leaving 10 bases between the germline ends. The CDR3 spans 15 residues. The germline V gene has CDR1 SEHNR and CDR2 FQNEAQ (reference sequence). DNA of the CDR3: TGTGCCAGCAGCTTAGGGTGGCAGGACAATCAGCCCCAGCATTTT. Translated, it gives CASSLGWQDNQPQHF.

The genes are TRBV15 and TRBJ2-3; D may be TRBD2 (5 bases). Germline-derived CDR1 and CDR2 are LNHNV and YYDKDF (reference sequence). V was clipped by 0 bases and J by 1 base, with 14 bases between them. The CDR3 is 17 amino acids. This CDR3 is CATSRDGLALGTDTQYF. CDR3 nucleotides: TGTGCCACCAGCAGAGATGGACTGGCCCTCGGCACAGATACGCAGTATTTT. Looking up the rest from reference TRBV15 and TRBJ2-3 gives the full variable domain: DAMVIQNPRYQVTQFGKPVTLSCSQTLNHNVMYWYQQKSSQAPKLLFHYYDKDFNNEADTPDNFQSRRPNTSFCFLDIRSPGLGDTAMYLCATSRDGLALGTDTQYFGPGTRLTVL.

The genes are TRBV10-3 and TRBJ2-7; 11 bases agree with TRBD2. Germline V gene data show CDR1 as ENHRY and CDR2 as SYGVKD. V lost 4 bases to trimming and J lost 3 bases; unmatched junction nucleotides: 2. The CDR3 length is 14 residues. CDR3 sequence (DNA): TGTGCCATCAGTGGGACTAGCGGGCTCTACGAGCAGTACTTC. Amino acid sequence: CAISGTSGLYEQYF.